The 28 T cell receptor beta chains below come from one sample, sequenced in a study of cytomegalovirus exposure and HLA in healthy donors. The study ran its PCR with 60 Vbeta and 13 Jbeta primers. Clones were read by immunoSEQ multiplex PCR, and TCRdb kept only the in-frame ones, dropping some. The sample shows roughly 150,000 clones, around 80% of them seen only once. The sequencing input was PBMCs. The receptors here all came from a male donor in good health and CMV-seronegative.

V usage is TRBV7-6 and J usage is TRBJ1-6; 9 bases agree with TRBD1. This CDR3 comprises 15 residues. J was trimmed by 8 bases and V by 5 bases; bases with no gene match: 7. CDR1 and CDR2 from the germline V gene are SGHVS and FNYEAQ. The CDR3 nucleotides read TGTGCCAGCAGCGCATCCCGGGACAGGGATTCACCCCTCCACTTT. Amino acid sequence: CASSASRDRDSPLHF.

A note on this clone: This specimen includes other DNA sequences encoding the same CDR3. V is TRBV9 and J is TRBJ2-5; D not certain. Trimming removed 3 bases from V and 5 bases from J, with 17 bases in between. Germline lookup yields CDR1 SGDLS and CDR2 YYNGEE. This CDR3 has 15 residues. The CDR3 coding sequence is TGTGCCAGCAGCGACGAAGAGGCCCCCGGGGAGACCCAGTACTTC. It specifies CASSDEEAPGETQYF. The full variable domain, completed using reference TRBV9 and TRBJ2-5, is DSGVTQTPKHLITATGQRVTLRCSPRSGDLSVYWYQQSLDQGLQFLIQYYNGEERAKGNILERFSAQQFPDLHSELNLSSLELGDSALYFCASSDEEAPGETQYFGPGTRLLVL.

The J gene is TRBJ2-5, the V gene TRBV9, with 9 bases lining up with TRBD1. The tail of the sequence fits TRBJ2-7 better, so the J call may be wrong. Looked up from germline, CDR1 is SGDLS and CDR2 is YYNGEE. The CDR3 covers 16 residues. For the CDR3, the DNA is TGTGCCAGCAGCGTAGGGGTTGGGACAGGGCATAGCGAGCAGTACTTC. This encodes CASSVGVGTGHSEQYF.

Details on this clone: Different DNA sequences within this sample yield the same CDR3. The CDR3 spells CASSIRGTEAFF. The CDR3 region has the DNA TGTGCCAGTAGTATTAGAGGGACTGAAGCTTTCTTT. This sequence joins TRBV19 and TRBJ1-1, with D unresolved. V shed 3 bases and J shed 5 bases, with 7 bases lying between them. The CDR3 spans 12 residues. Germline-derived CDR1 and CDR2 are LNHDA and SQIVND (reference sequence).

This clone was found once. The chain uses TRBV6-1 and TRBJ1-1; a weak D match, TRBD1 (6 bases). The ends were cut back, 5 bases at V and 1 base at J, with 14 bases in the middle. The CDR3 consists of 15 residues. CDR1 is MNHNS and CDR2 is SASEGT in the germline V gene. CDR3 sequence: CASSSSQGKNTEAFF. The CDR3 DNA is TGTGCCAGCAGTTCATCACAGGGTAAGAACACTGAAGCTTTCTTT.

This chain uses TRBV6-5 with TRBJ1-1, with TRBD1 as a possible D gene (5 bases). Germline CDR1 is MNHEY and CDR2 is SVGAGI. Trimming stripped 10 bases from V and 3 bases from J, with 18 bases between. There are 14 residues in the CDR3. Here the CDR3 DNA reads TGTGCCATCCGACCGGGCAGGGCGGACACTGAAGCTTTCTTT. Protein sequence: CAIRPGRADTEAFF.

This clone has only a few counts. This chain joins TRBV30 and TRBJ1-4; TRBD1 matches at 7 bases. Germline V gene data show CDR1 as GTSNPN and CDR2 as SVGIG (reference sequence). This CDR3 spans 11 amino acids. V lost 8 bases and J lost 10; bases outside the gene matches: 7. The CDR3 loop is CAVDRDGKLFF. The CDR3 coding sequence is TGTGCCGTCGACAGGGATGGAAAACTGTTTTTT. Using reference TRBV30 and TRBJ1-4 for the parts outside the CDR3, the full variable domain is SQTIHQWPATLVQPVGSPLSLECTVEGTSNPNLYWYRQAAGRGLQLLFYSVGIGQISSEVPQNLSASRPQDRQFILSSKKLLLSDSGFYLCAVDRDGKLFFGSGTQLSVL.

The V and J genes are TRBV5-1 and TRBJ1-3; D may be TRBD1 (5 bases). This CDR3 region has 16 residues. V was cut by 1 base and J by 4 bases, with 15 bases left in between. CDR1 and CDR2 from the germline V gene are SGHRS and YFSETQ. As DNA, the CDR3 is TGCGCCAGCAGCTTGACAGGTTTTCAGTCGGGAAACACCATATATTTT. Its translation: CASSLTGFQSGNTIYF.

This chain joins TRBV7-9 and TRBJ2-2; possibly TRBD1 for D (8 bases). Germline CDR1 is SEHNR and CDR2 is FQNEAQ (reference sequence). V was cut by 0 bases and J by 0 bases, with 17 bases left in between. This CDR3 is 19 amino acids long. CDR3 amino acids: CASSLAGGDRPANTGELFF. The CDR3 coding sequence is TGTGCCAGCAGCTTAGCGGGGGGGGACAGGCCCGCGAACACCGGGGAGCTGTTTTTT.

The chain is built from TRBV18 and TRBJ2-1, with TRBD1 matching over 10 bases. The germline CDR1 and CDR2 sequences are KGHSH and LQKENI. V trimming: 5 bases; J trimming: 2 bases; junction bases outside the gene matches: 9. This CDR3 region has 17 residues. The CDR3 region is CASSATTGGFTYNEQFF. CDR3 in DNA: TGTGCCAGCTCAGCAACGACAGGGGGCTTTACCTACAATGAGCAGTTCTTC.

The rearrangement joins TRBV7-8 to TRBJ1-1; no clear D. From germline, CDR1 is SGHVS and CDR2 FQNEAQ. This CDR3 comprises 13 residues. Trimming took 5 bases from V and 0 from J, leaving 7 bases between them. CDR3 region: CASSPKMNTEAFF. The CDR3 DNA reads as TGTGCCAGCAGCCCAAAAATGAACACTGAAGCTTTCTTT.

This chain links TRBV6-1 with TRBJ1-5, with a possible D match to TRBD1 (5 bases). CDR3 length: 15 amino acids. V was pared by 11 bases and J by 1 base, with 18 bases between. Per the germline V gene, CDR1 is MNHNS and CDR2 is SASEGT. CDR3 region: CAASRGHLSNQPQHF. The CDR3 DNA sequence: TGTGCCGCCTCCCGTGGACATCTGAGCAATCAGCCCCAGCATTTT.

This sequence joins TRBV30 and TRBJ2-3, with 10 bases fitting TRBD1. The CDR3 is 18 amino acids. Germline-derived CDR1 and CDR2 are GTSNPN and SVGIG (reference sequence). The V segment lost 7 bases and the J segment 0 bases; nucleotides outside the gene matches: 16. The CDR3 protein is CASSGGTGEKTSTDTQYF. Written as DNA, the CDR3 is TGTGCCTCGTCGGGGGGGACAGGGGAAAAGACTAGCACAGATACGCAGTATTTT. Supplemented by reference TRBV30 and TRBJ2-3, the full variable domain reads SQTIHQWPATLVQPVGSPLSLECTVEGTSNPNLYWYRQAAGRGLQLLFYSVGIGQISSEVPQNLSASRPQDRQFILSSKKLLLSDSGFYLCASSGGTGEKTSTDTQYFGPGTRLTVL.

This sequence joins TRBV7-2 and TRBJ1-4; no clear D. The V and J ends lost 1 base and 10 bases respectively, with 10 bases between them. The CDR3 totals 13 residues. Germline V gene lookup returns CDR1 SGHTA and CDR2 FQGNSA. CDR3 amino acids: CASSLENSAKLFF. CDR3 bases: TGTGCCAGCAGCTTAGAAAACTCTGCAAAACTGTTTTTT.

This clone showed up just once. V gene TRBV5-1 combines with J gene TRBJ1-1; a possible D gene is TRBD1 (5 bases). The CDR3 spans 14 residues. Germline CDR1 and CDR2: SGHRS and YFSETQ. V was shortened by 0 bases and J by 7 bases, with 13 bases between the two germline ends. In DNA, the CDR3 is TGCGCCAGCAGCTTGGGCTGGGGGGGGGATGAAGCTTTCTTT. Translation: CASSLGWGGDEAFF.

The J gene is TRBJ2-1, the V gene TRBV10-1, with TRBD1 matching over 7 bases. Per germline, CDR1 WNHNN and CDR2 SYGVQD (reference sequence). The CDR3 covers 13 residues. V was pared by 6 bases and J by 5 bases, with 4 bases of the junction left unmatched. CDR3 nucleotide sequence: TGCGCCAGCAGACTGGACAGGAACAATGAGCAGTTCTTC. Residues: CASRLDRNNEQFF.

The chain employs TRBV4-3 and TRBJ2-2; unclear D gene. The ends were cut back, 0 bases at V and 7 bases at J, with 12 bases in the middle. The CDR3 is made up of 15 amino acids. Per the germline V gene, CDR1 is LGHNA and CDR2 is YSLEER. The CDR3 DNA reads TGCGCCAGCAGCCAAGATCGAACAGTGGTCGGGGAGCTGTTTTTT. This gives the protein CASSQDRTVVGELFF.

This chain uses TRBV5-4 with TRBJ1-4; 9 nucleotides align to TRBD1. Per germline, CDR1 SGHNT and CDR2 YYREEE (reference sequence). V dropped 2 bases and J dropped 8; count of bases not matched to a gene: 10. This CDR3 comprises 16 residues. The CDR3 DNA sequence: TGTGCCAGCAGCTTTACAGGGGGCGCGGCTGGAGAAAAACTGTTTTTT. Translation: CASSFTGGAAGEKLFF.

This CDR3 reads CASSEFLTQGGGADQFNEQFF. The CDR3 DNA reads TGCGCCAGCAGTGAGTTCCTTACCCAGGGAGGAGGAGCGGACCAATTCAATGAGCAGTTCTTC. The J gene is TRBJ2-1, the V gene TRBV10-1; tentatively, D is TRBD2 (6 bases). Germline V gene sequence: CDR1 WNHNN, CDR2 SYGVQD (reference sequence). V gave up 1 base and J gave up 6 bases, with 31 bases separating them. The length of the CDR3 is 21 residues.

V gene TRBV5-8 combines with J gene TRBJ2-5; 9 nucleotides match TRBD2. The CDR3 consists of 16 residues. From germline, CDR1 is SGHTS and CDR2 YDEGEE. The ends lost 6 bases at V and 4 bases at J; junction bases unmatched: 13. This CDR3 is CASTQFDSGGRETQYF. Here the CDR3 DNA reads TGTGCCAGCACCCAGTTTGATAGCGGGGGCCGAGAGACCCAGTACTTC. The complete variable domain, with remaining parts taken from reference TRBV5-8 and TRBJ2-5, reads EAGVTQSPTHLIKTRGQQATLRCSPISGHTSVYWYQQALGLGLQFLLWYDEGEERNRGNFPPRFSGRQFPNYSSELNVNALELEDSALYLCASTQFDSGGRETQYFGPGTRLLVL.

The V call is TRBV5-6, the J call TRBJ1-1, with a possible D match to TRBD1 (5 bases). Germline assignment: CDR1 SGHDT and CDR2 YYEEEE. The CDR3 has 14 amino acids. V was pared by 0 bases and J by 5 bases, with 11 bases between. CDR3 region: CASSLDRGRTEAFF. The CDR3 DNA is TGTGCCAGCAGCTTGGATAGGGGAAGGACTGAAGCTTTCTTT.

This sequence joins TRBV9 and TRBJ1-3; no clear D gene. Germline-derived CDR1 and CDR2 are SGDLS and YYNGEE. CDR3 size: 15 residues. Trimming cost V 0 bases and J 0 bases, with 7 bases left between them. The CDR3, as DNA: TGTGCCAGCAGCGTAGGACACACCTCTGGAAACACCATATATTTT. This gives the protein CASSVGHTSGNTIYF.

This clone was picked up one time. The chain couples TRBV10-3 to TRBJ1-2, with D possibly TRBD1 on 6 matching bases. The CDR3 is 15 amino acids. Germline V gene lookup returns CDR1 ENHRY and CDR2 SYGVKD. V was shortened by 2 bases and J by 8 bases, with 18 bases between the two germline ends. DNA for the CDR3: TGTGCCATCAGTGAGGGCGACGACCAGGGGTGGGGCTACACCTTC. Amino acids: CAISEGDDQGWGYTF.

The V gene is TRBV6-1, the J gene TRBJ1-5; no clear D. This CDR3 region has 14 residues. The V gene's germline CDR1 is MNHNS and CDR2 SASEGT. V was shortened by 4 bases and J by 0 bases, with 7 bases between the two germline ends. CDR3 bases: TGTGCCAGCAGTGCCGGTAATAGCAATCAGCCCCAGCATTTT. The encoded protein is CASSAGNSNQPQHF.

The genes are TRBV10-1 and TRBJ2-1; 9 bases are shared with TRBD2. CDR3 size: 16 residues. V shed 0 bases and J 4 bases; nucleotides not matched to a gene: 4. CDR1 WNHNN and CDR2 SYGVQD come from the germline V gene (reference sequence). The CDR3 sequence: CASSESKSGGYNEQFF. CDR3 nucleotide sequence: TGCGCCAGCAGTGAGTCTAAGAGCGGGGGGTACAATGAGCAGTTCTTC.

J is TRBJ2-5 and V is TRBV10-3; perhaps TRBD1 as D (6 bases). The germline V and J ends were trimmed by 7 bases and 2 bases, with 14 bases remaining between them. CDR1 is ENHRY, CDR2 SYGVKD, per germline. CDR3 length: 14 residues. The CDR3 here is CAIKSQGLQETQYF. In DNA form, the CDR3 reads TGTGCCATCAAATCCCAGGGGTTACAAGAGACCCAGTACTTC.

The rearrangement joins TRBV5-4 to TRBJ2-1; TRBD1 agrees at 11 bases. V dropped 4 bases and J dropped 3; count of bases not matched to a gene: 3. Germline V gene lookup returns CDR1 SGHNT and CDR2 YYREEE (reference sequence). The CDR3 is 15 residues long. CDR3 nucleotides: TGTGCCAGCAGCGCCGGGACAGGGGGCTACAATGAGCAGTTCTTC. It encodes CASSAGTGGYNEQFF.

The V call is TRBV7-2, the J call TRBJ1-1; D perhaps matches TRBD1 (5 bases). The CDR3 has 16 residues. CDR1 and CDR2 (germline): SGHTA, FQGNSA. V lost 2 bases and J 4 bases, leaving 17 bases between the germline ends. CDR3 in amino acids: CASSLYLIRAGTEAFF. For the CDR3, the DNA is TGTGCCAGCAGCTTATATCTGATCAGGGCTGGCACTGAAGCTTTCTTT.